These T cell receptor beta chains were read from a single sample in a study of CD8+ T cells in alopecia areata. Produced via immunoSEQ multiplex PCR; TCRdb's table is partial and in-frame only. The repertoire holds some 96,000 clones, with approximately 66% as singletons. This specimen was CD8+ T cells sorted from blood, taken at week 4, from a patient treated with tofacitinib. Every receptor here comes from a human donor with alopecia areata. CDR3s include the opening cysteine and the closing phenylalanine or tryptophan. Fields, in order: V gene, J gene, D gene, clone size, CDR3 DNA, CDR3 protein. D genes are given only for firm matches. Only part of the rows carry a size: once, few, many, or a class if the clone is expanded.

V: TRBV5-1; J: TRBJ2-7; D: NA; size: NA; DNA: TGCGCCAGCAGCTTGGGGTCTGCGGGTAACGAAGTCTACGAGCAGTACTTC; CDR3: CASSLGSAGNEVYEQYF
V: TRBV4-3; J: TRBJ2-5; D: TRBD1; size: NA; DNA: TGCGCCAGCAGCCCAGACAGGGGGGAGACCCAGTACTTC; CDR3: CASSPDRGETQYF
V: TRBV14; J: TRBJ2-3; D: TRBD1; size: few; DNA: TGTGCCAGCAGCCCACCCTATGGGACAGGGACAGATACGCAGTATTTT; CDR3: CASSPPYGTGTDTQYF
V: TRBV7-2; J: TRBJ2-5; D: NA; size: NA; DNA: TGTGCCAGCAGCCGAGACGGTGGGGGCCAAGAGACCCAGTACTTC; CDR3: CASSRDGGGQETQYF
V: TRBV5-5; J: TRBJ2-1; D: NA; size: few; DNA: TGTGCCAGCAGCTTGGAACGGAGCTCCTACAATGAGCAGTTCTTC; CDR3: CASSLERSSYNEQFF
V: TRBV11-1; J: TRBJ2-1; D: TRBD2; size: few; DNA: TGTGCCAGCAGCCGTAGCGGGAACAACAATGAGCAGTTCTTC; CDR3: CASSRSGNNNEQFF
V: TRBV7-2; J: TRBJ2-1; D: TRBD2; size: few; DNA: TGTGCCAGCAGCTTAGTTCTTCCGGGACTAGCGAGTGGTGAGCAGTTCTTC; CDR3: CASSLVLPGLASGEQFF
V: TRBV28; J: TRBJ2-5; D: TRBD2; size: NA; DNA: TGTGCCAGCAGTTTAGGGGGGGGCCAGTACTTC; CDR3: CASSLGGGQYF
V: TRBV30; J: TRBJ2-1; D: NA; size: few; DNA: TGTGCCTGGAGTGTCTACCGTTACAATGAGCAGTTCTTC; CDR3: CAWSVYRYNEQFF
V: TRBV4-3; J: TRBJ2-7; D: NA; size: NA; DNA: TGCGCCAGCAGCCAAGTCCCCAGTCCTTCCGGCCTGTCCTACGAGCAGTACTTC; CDR3: CASSQVPSPSGLSYEQYF
V: TRBV25-1; J: TRBJ1-2; D: NA; size: NA; DNA: TGTGCCAGCAGTGCGACTGGAGGCTACACCTTC; CDR3: CASSATGGYTF
V: TRBV9; J: TRBJ1-5; D: NA; size: NA; DNA: TGTGCCAGCAGCACCTCCGGGTTTCAGCCCCAGCATTTT; CDR3: CASSTSGFQPQHF
V: TRBV25-1; J: TRBJ2-5; D: NA; size: NA; DNA: TGTGCCAGCAGGGGGGAAATGTACCAAGAGACCCAGTACTTC; CDR3: CASRGEMYQETQYF
V: TRBV7-2; J: TRBJ1-6; D: NA; size: NA; DNA: TGTGCCAGCAGGAGTAGGGACATCGGCTCCTATAATTCACCCCTCCACTTT; CDR3: CASRSRDIGSYNSPLHF
V: TRBV4-1; J: TRBJ2-2; D: TRBD2; size: NA; DNA: TGCGCCAGCAGCCGTAGCGGGAGTGGTACCGGGGAGCTGTTTTTT; CDR3: CASSRSGSGTGELFF
V: TRBV4-1; J: TRBJ2-4; D: TRBD1; size: NA; DNA: TGCGCCAGCAGCCAAGATTCTAACAGGGGAATGGAGGTCATTCAGTACTTC; CDR3: CASSQDSNRGMEVIQYF
V: TRBV7-9; J: TRBJ1-2; D: TRBD1; size: NA; DNA: TGTGCCAGCAGCTCCGGGACAGGGATGAGCTATGGCTACACCTTC; CDR3: CASSSGTGMSYGYTF
V: TRBV27; J: TRBJ2-7; D: TRBD2; size: NA; DNA: TGTGCCAGCAGTTTAGGGACTAGCGTCTCCTACGAGCAGTACTTC; CDR3: CASSLGTSVSYEQYF
V: TRBV11-2; J: TRBJ2-3; D: NA; size: NA; DNA: TGTGCCAGCAGCTTTCGGGGAAGGGCGAGGGCAGATACGCAGTATTTT; CDR3: CASSFRGRARADTQYF
V: TRBV6-1; J: TRBJ2-3; D: TRBD1; size: NA; DNA: TGTGCCATAGACAGGGAGAGCACAGATACGCAGTATTTT; CDR3: CAIDRESTDTQYF
V: TRBV30; J: TRBJ1-3; D: TRBD1; size: NA; DNA: TGTGCCTGGAGCCAGGGGGCGATAGGAAACACCATATATTTT; CDR3: CAWSQGAIGNTIYF
V: TRBV4-1; J: TRBJ1-1; D: TRBD1; size: NA; DNA: TGCGCCAGCAGCCATCGGACAGGGGTAGACACTGAAGCTTTCTTT; CDR3: CASSHRTGVDTEAFF
V: TRBV27; J: TRBJ2-7; D: NA; size: NA; DNA: TGTGCCAGCAGTTTCGGACGGCCCTCCGGTTACGAGCAGTACTTC; CDR3: CASSFGRPSGYEQYF
V: TRBV7-9; J: TRBJ2-7; D: NA; size: NA; DNA: TGTGCCAGCAGCTTAAGGGACACCATCTCCTACGAGCAGTACTTC; CDR3: CASSLRDTISYEQYF
V: TRBV28; J: TRBJ2-1; D: TRBD1; size: NA; DNA: TGTGCCACCCGGACAGGGGGCTACAATGAGCAGTTCTTC; CDR3: CATRTGGYNEQFF
V: TRBV29-1; J: TRBJ2-2; D: NA; size: few; DNA: TGCAGCGTCGGAAGACAGAACACCGGGGAGCTGTTTTTT; CDR3: CSVGRQNTGELFF
V: TRBV5-1; J: TRBJ2-3; D: TRBD2; size: NA; DNA: TGCGCCAGCAGCTTGGCCGCGGGGGGGCCCCCAGATACGCAGTATTTT; CDR3: CASSLAAGGPPDTQYF
V: TRBV18; J: TRBJ1-1; D: TRBD1; size: NA; DNA: TGTGCCAGCTCACTCCTGGACAGGGTGGAAGCTTTCTTT; CDR3: CASSLLDRVEAFF
V: TRBV28; J: TRBJ1-1; D: NA; size: few; DNA: TGTGCCAGCAGTACTCCAGGAGGGACTGAAGCTTTCTTT; CDR3: CASSTPGGTEAFF
V: TRBV5-4; J: TRBJ2-7; D: TRBD1; size: few; DNA: TGTGCCAGCAGCACCTCCAACTCAGGGGGCCCCTACGAGCAGTACTTC; CDR3: CASSTSNSGGPYEQYF
V: TRBV2; J: TRBJ2-7; D: NA; size: few; DNA: TGTGCCAGCTGGGCGTCGACCTACGAGCAGTACTTC; CDR3: CASWASTYEQYF
V: TRBV28; J: TRBJ2-7; D: TRBD2; size: few; DNA: TGTGCCAGCAATTTGAGCGGGAGCTCCTACGAGCAGTACTTC; CDR3: CASNLSGSSYEQYF
V: TRBV5-6; J: TRBJ2-7; D: NA; size: NA; DNA: TGTGCCAGCAGCGACCTGTTGATAGGGGGCTCCTACGAGCAGTACTTC; CDR3: CASSDLLIGGSYEQYF
V: TRBV9; J: TRBJ2-7; D: TRBD1; size: NA; DNA: TGTGCCAGCAGCTTCGACGGGACAGGGTTGTACGAGCAGTACTTC; CDR3: CASSFDGTGLYEQYF
V: TRBV27; J: TRBJ1-2; D: TRBD1; size: NA; DNA: TGTGCCAGCAGCTACGGGACAGGACATGGCTACACCTTC; CDR3: CASSYGTGHGYTF
V: TRBV5-6; J: TRBJ2-1; D: NA; size: few; DNA: TGTGCCAGCAGCTTGGAACGAAGCTACAATGAGCAGTTCTTC; CDR3: CASSLERSYNEQFF
V: TRBV29-1; J: TRBJ2-2; D: NA; size: NA; DNA: TGCAGCGTTGAACAGGGCGACACCGGGGAGCTGTTTTTT; CDR3: CSVEQGDTGELFF
V: TRBV9; J: TRBJ2-3; D: NA; size: NA; DNA: TGTGCCAGCAGCGTAGAAGCGGAAACAGATACGCAGTATTTT; CDR3: CASSVEAETDTQYF
V: TRBV2; J: TRBJ2-1; D: NA; size: NA; DNA: TGTGCCAGCAGTGAGATAGGTAACGAGAGCTCCTACAATGAGCAGTTCTTC; CDR3: CASSEIGNESSYNEQFF
V: TRBV2; J: TRBJ2-7; D: NA; size: NA; DNA: TGTGCCACCAACTCCGAGGCAGCGAGTGGCTACGAGCAGTACTTC; CDR3: CATNSEAASGYEQYF
V: TRBV15; J: TRBJ2-3; D: TRBD2; size: NA; DNA: TGTGCCACCAGCAGATCGGCTGAGCGGGGGTTACTAGATACGCAGTATTTT; CDR3: CATSRSAERGLLDTQYF
V: TRBV7-2; J: TRBJ2-7; D: NA; size: NA; DNA: TGTGCCAGCAGACAGGCCACTGCCTACGAGCAGTACTTC; CDR3: CASRQATAYEQYF
V: TRBV27; J: TRBJ2-2; D: NA; size: once; DNA: TGTGCCAGCAGTTTATCGCTCGGGGGGGAGCTGTTTTTT; CDR3: CASSLSLGGELFF
V: TRBV15; J: TRBJ2-2; D: NA; size: NA; DNA: TGTGCCACCAGCAGCCCGGACGGGACCGGGGAGCTGTTTTTT; CDR3: CATSSPDGTGELFF
V: TRBV28; J: TRBJ2-1; D: TRBD1; size: NA; DNA: TGTGCCAGCAGTTTACCTGACAGGGGCAATAATGATGAGCAGTTCTTC; CDR3: CASSLPDRGNNDEQFF
V: TRBV2; J: TRBJ2-3; D: TRBD2; size: NA; DNA: TGTGCCAGCAGTCCCGGGACTAGCGGCACAGATACGCAGTATTTT; CDR3: CASSPGTSGTDTQYF
V: TRBV18; J: TRBJ2-7; D: TRBD1; size: NA; DNA: TGTGCCAGCTCACCGGACAGGGCCCTCTCCTACGAGCAGTACTTC; CDR3: CASSPDRALSYEQYF
V: TRBV27; J: TRBJ2-1; D: TRBD2; size: few; DNA: TGTGCCAGCGGTATAGCGGGACCCTACAATGAGCAGTTCTTC; CDR3: CASGIAGPYNEQFF
V: TRBV7-6; J: TRBJ2-3; D: NA; size: few; DNA: TGTGCCAGCAGCCCACGACAGGAGGCAAGGGGCACAGATACGCAGTATTTT; CDR3: CASSPRQEARGTDTQYF
V: TRBV2; J: TRBJ2-1; D: NA; size: NA; DNA: TGTGCCAGCAGTGAGGGGGGGCCGCTGAACAATGAGCAGTTCTTC; CDR3: CASSEGGPLNNEQFF
V: TRBV7-2; J: TRBJ2-1; D: TRBD2; size: NA; DNA: TGTGCCAGCAGCTACGGGACTACTCAGTACAATGAGCAGTTCTTC; CDR3: CASSYGTTQYNEQFF
V: TRBV10-3; J: TRBJ1-2; D: NA; size: NA; DNA: TGTGCCATCAGTGAGTCAAGACAGATAGTCTATGGCTACACCTTC; CDR3: CAISESRQIVYGYTF
V: TRBV27; J: TRBJ2-7; D: NA; size: NA; DNA: TGTGCCAGCAGTTTATCCCGCGCAGGGCCTGACTACGAGCAGTACTTC; CDR3: CASSLSRAGPDYEQYF
V: TRBV9; J: TRBJ1-5; D: NA; size: once; DNA: TGTGCCAGCAGCGCCCCGGGGCTTTCAAATCAGCCCCAGCATTTT; CDR3: CASSAPGLSNQPQHF
V: TRBV25-1; J: TRBJ2-1; D: TRBD2; size: NA; DNA: TGTGCCAGCAGTGAAGCCCTCAGCGGGGCATCCTACAATGAGCAGTTCTTC; CDR3: CASSEALSGASYNEQFF
V: TRBV7-7; J: TRBJ2-1; D: NA; size: few; DNA: TGTGCCAGCAGCCGGTATAGCGCAAGCTCCTACAATGAGCAGTTCTTC; CDR3: CASSRYSASSYNEQFF
V: TRBV27; J: TRBJ1-1; D: NA; size: NA; DNA: TGTGCCAGCAGTTTCTGGGGTTCGAACACTGAAGCTTTCTTT; CDR3: CASSFWGSNTEAFF
V: TRBV21-1; J: TRBJ2-1; D: NA; size: NA; DNA: TGTGCCAGCAGCAAAGGGGAGCCAGGGGTCAATGAGCAGTTCTTC; CDR3: CASSKGEPGVNEQFF
V: TRBV27; J: TRBJ2-3; D: TRBD2; size: NA; DNA: TGTGCCAGCAGCCCCTCCACTAGCGGGAGCACAGATACGCAGTATTTT; CDR3: CASSPSTSGSTDTQYF